The rows below give T cell receptor beta chains drawn from one sample of a study of CD8 T cells in ankylosing spondylitis. TCRdb analysed the 5' RACE reads with MiXCR anew, one entry per CDR3 protein. The data hold approximately 260,000 distinct CDR3 sequences, with over 15% observed a single time. Sequencing input: blood, either unsorted or a sorted T cell fraction (not recorded which). These receptors all stem from a male donor with ankylosing spondylitis or in good health (not recorded which). Each CDR3 is given with its conserved first and last residue. The order of the fields is D gene, V gene, J gene, CDR3 length, clone size, CDR3 DNA, CDR3 protein. A D gene is named only where the DNA matches it firmly. Clone sizes are given selectively: once, few, many, or a class where the clone is expanded.

d_gene: NA
v_gene: TRBV6-5
j_gene: TRBJ1-3
len: 16
abundance: NA
CDR3nt: TGTGCCAGCAGTTACGCCTTCAGGGTCTCTGGAAACACCATATATTTT
CDR3aa: CASSYAFRVSGNTIYF

d_gene: TRBD1
v_gene: TRBV4-2
j_gene: TRBJ1-5
len: 21
abundance: NA
CDR3nt: TGTGCCAGCAGCCAACCAAAGATACGGGGACAGGGACATTATAGCAATCAGCCCCAGCATTTT
CDR3aa: CASSQPKIRGQGHYSNQPQHF

d_gene: TRBD1
v_gene: TRBV5-1
j_gene: TRBJ1-2
len: 13
abundance: NA
CDR3nt: TGCGCCAGCAGCTTGGAAGGGGGCGGTGGGTACACCTTC
CDR3aa: CASSLEGGGGYTF

d_gene: TRBD2
v_gene: TRBV5-1
j_gene: TRBJ2-1
len: 14
abundance: few
CDR3nt: TGCGCCAGCAGCGAAGAGACTAGCGGGACAGGGCAGTTCTTC
CDR3aa: CASSEETSGTGQFF

d_gene: TRBD1
v_gene: TRBV29-1
j_gene: TRBJ2-3
len: 16
abundance: NA
CDR3nt: TGCAGCGTTGAGGGGTTACAGGGGGCTAGTACAGATACGCAGTATTTT
CDR3aa: CSVEGLQGASTDTQYF

d_gene: NA
v_gene: TRBV29-1
j_gene: TRBJ1-2
len: 13
abundance: NA
CDR3nt: TGCAGCGTTGTAACAGGAACCAACTATGGCTACACCTTC
CDR3aa: CSVVTGTNYGYTF

d_gene: NA
v_gene: TRBV7-8
j_gene: TRBJ2-1
len: 14
abundance: many
CDR3nt: TGTGCCAGCAGCTTCCCTTTTAGTTACAATGAGCAGTTCTTC
CDR3aa: CASSFPFSYNEQFF

d_gene: NA
v_gene: TRBV27
j_gene: TRBJ2-6
len: 18
abundance: few
CDR3nt: TGTGCCAGCAGTCCCTCCGACGACACGCGCTCTGGGGCCAACGTCCTGACTTTC
CDR3aa: CASSPSDDTRSGANVLTF

d_gene: TRBD1
v_gene: TRBV6-2/TRBV6-3
j_gene: TRBJ2-1
len: 16
abundance: NA
CDR3nt: TGTGCCAGCAGTACTGAGGACAGGGAAGACTACAATGAGCAGTTCTTC
CDR3aa: CASSTEDREDYNEQFF

d_gene: NA
v_gene: TRBV4-2
j_gene: TRBJ1-1
len: 16
abundance: NA
CDR3nt: TGTGCCAGCAGCCAAGTCCCCAGAGGAGTGTTGACTGAAGCTTTCTTT
CDR3aa: CASSQVPRGVLTEAFF

d_gene: TRBD2
v_gene: TRBV10-3
j_gene: TRBJ2-1
len: 17
abundance: few
CDR3nt: TGTGCCATCAGGGCGGCCGGGACTAGCGGGATGTACAATGAGCAGTTCTTC
CDR3aa: CAIRAAGTSGMYNEQFF

d_gene: TRBD1
v_gene: TRBV5-1
j_gene: TRBJ1-4
len: 17
abundance: few
CDR3nt: TGCGCCAGCAGCTTTTTTTCCCAGGGGGCGACTAATGAAAAACTGTTTTTT
CDR3aa: CASSFFSQGATNEKLFF

d_gene: TRBD2
v_gene: TRBV29-1
j_gene: TRBJ2-2
len: 14
abundance: NA
CDR3nt: TGCAGCGTAGCCGGGACTAGCGTTGCCGGGGAGCTGTTTTTT
CDR3aa: CSVAGTSVAGELFF

d_gene: NA
v_gene: TRBV29-1
j_gene: TRBJ2-7
len: 12
abundance: once
CDR3nt: TGCAGCGTTGGGGACACCTACTACGAGCAGTACTTC
CDR3aa: CSVGDTYYEQYF

d_gene: NA
v_gene: TRBV12-3/TRBV12-4
j_gene: TRBJ1-4
len: 14
abundance: NA
CDR3nt: TGTGCCAGCAGTTGGGGTCCGGACAATGAAAAACTGTTTTTT
CDR3aa: CASSWGPDNEKLFF

d_gene: TRBD2
v_gene: TRBV5-4
j_gene: TRBJ2-1
len: 19
abundance: few
CDR3nt: TGTGCCAGCAGCTCTCCCGGGACTAGCGGGAGGGGATCCTACAATGAGCAGTTCTTC
CDR3aa: CASSSPGTSGRGSYNEQFF

d_gene: NA
v_gene: TRBV4-3
j_gene: TRBJ2-7
len: 14
abundance: few
CDR3nt: TGCGCCAGCAGCCAAGATAGTCGGGGGTGGGAGCAGTACTTC
CDR3aa: CASSQDSRGWEQYF

d_gene: NA
v_gene: TRBV7-2
j_gene: TRBJ2-5
len: 15
abundance: NA
CDR3nt: TGTGCCAGCAGCCAAACAGGGAGTCAGGGGGAGACCCAGTACTTC
CDR3aa: CASSQTGSQGETQYF

d_gene: NA
v_gene: TRBV5-1
j_gene: TRBJ2-2
len: 16
abundance: NA
CDR3nt: TGCGCCAGCAGCTTGGTCCCCGGGGCTAACACCGGGGAGCTGTTTTTT
CDR3aa: CASSLVPGANTGELFF

d_gene: NA
v_gene: TRBV7-3
j_gene: TRBJ2-2
len: 17
abundance: few
CDR3nt: TGTGCCAGCAGCTCAAATGTCGCAGGAGAGCCCCCCGGGGAGCTGTTTTTT
CDR3aa: CASSSNVAGEPPGELFF

d_gene: NA
v_gene: TRBV12-3/TRBV12-4
j_gene: TRBJ2-7
len: 14
abundance: many
CDR3nt: TGTGCCAGCAGTCCCGGTGGACTTTCCTACGAGCAGTACTTC
CDR3aa: CASSPGGLSYEQYF

d_gene: NA
v_gene: TRBV7-9
j_gene: TRBJ2-7
len: 15
abundance: many
CDR3nt: TGTGCCAGCACCCCAGAGGGCAGCCAATCCTACGAGCAGTACTTC
CDR3aa: CASTPEGSQSYEQYF

d_gene: NA
v_gene: TRBV6-1
j_gene: TRBJ2-2
len: 16
abundance: few
CDR3nt: TGTGCCACCTGCACCACGGATGGGGGTCTGTGGGGGGAGCTGTTTTTT
CDR3aa: CATCTTDGGLWGELFF

d_gene: NA
v_gene: TRBV5-1
j_gene: TRBJ2-7
len: 15
abundance: NA
CDR3nt: TGCGCCAGCAGCCGGGGAGCGCGACAGCTCTACGAGCAGTACTTC
CDR3aa: CASSRGARQLYEQYF

d_gene: TRBD2
v_gene: TRBV10-2
j_gene: TRBJ2-1
len: 20
abundance: NA
CDR3nt: TGCGCCAGCATCGGCTTTAACGGGGAGTTAGCGGGAGGCTCCTACAATGAGCAGTTCTTC
CDR3aa: CASIGFNGELAGGSYNEQFF

d_gene: TRBD1
v_gene: TRBV5-1
j_gene: TRBJ1-3
len: 16
abundance: NA
CDR3nt: TGCGCCAGCAGCACCCGACAGGGGGCCGTTGGAAACACCATATATTTT
CDR3aa: CASSTRQGAVGNTIYF

d_gene: NA
v_gene: TRBV4-1
j_gene: TRBJ1-5
len: 16
abundance: NA
CDR3nt: TGCGCCAGCAGCCAAGTTATGGGGAAATTAGGACAGCCCCAGCATTTT
CDR3aa: CASSQVMGKLGQPQHF

d_gene: NA
v_gene: TRBV4-1
j_gene: TRBJ1-2
len: 13
abundance: many
CDR3nt: TGCGCCAGCAGCATCCCAGGCTCGGGGGGCTACACCTTC
CDR3aa: CASSIPGSGGYTF

d_gene: NA
v_gene: TRBV12-3/TRBV12-4
j_gene: TRBJ2-1
len: 13
abundance: many
CDR3nt: TGTGCCAGCAGTTTGACGGGGCTTGGTGAGCAGTTCTTC
CDR3aa: CASSLTGLGEQFF

d_gene: NA
v_gene: TRBV15
j_gene: TRBJ2-4
len: 15
abundance: NA
CDR3nt: TGTGCCACCAGCAGAGATTGGGGGGCAAAAAACATTCAGTACTTC
CDR3aa: CATSRDWGAKNIQYF

d_gene: TRBD2
v_gene: TRBV12-3/TRBV12-4
j_gene: TRBJ2-1
len: 17
abundance: many
CDR3nt: TGTGCCAGCAGTTTACTTGAGGGGACTAGAGGGGGCAATGAGCAGTTCTTC
CDR3aa: CASSLLEGTRGGNEQFF

d_gene: NA
v_gene: TRBV27
j_gene: TRBJ2-3
len: 15
abundance: few
CDR3nt: TGTGCCAGCAGTTCCACACTACGGGGCATGGATACGCAGTATTTT
CDR3aa: CASSSTLRGMDTQYF

d_gene: NA
v_gene: TRBV27
j_gene: TRBJ2-7
len: 15
abundance: NA
CDR3nt: TGTGCCAGCAGTTCGTATGCGGGACTGCTCTACGAGCAGTACTTC
CDR3aa: CASSSYAGLLYEQYF

d_gene: NA
v_gene: TRBV12-3/TRBV12-4
j_gene: TRBJ1-1
len: 15
abundance: many
CDR3nt: TGTGCCAGCAGTTTTTTCCCTAGCCGGGACACTGAAGCTTTCTTT
CDR3aa: CASSFFPSRDTEAFF

d_gene: TRBD2
v_gene: TRBV7-6
j_gene: TRBJ2-2
len: 15
abundance: few
CDR3nt: TGTGCCAGCAGCGCCCACGGACTAGCCGGCGGGGAGCTGTTTTTT
CDR3aa: CASSAHGLAGGELFF

d_gene: NA
v_gene: TRBV10-2
j_gene: TRBJ1-2
len: 13
abundance: many
CDR3nt: TGCGCCAGCAGTGAGGGACAGACCTATGGCTACACCTTC
CDR3aa: CASSEGQTYGYTF

d_gene: TRBD2
v_gene: TRBV11-1
j_gene: TRBJ2-7
len: 14
abundance: NA
CDR3nt: TGTGCCAGCAGCCCGACTAGCGGGACCTACGAGCAGTACTTC
CDR3aa: CASSPTSGTYEQYF

d_gene: NA
v_gene: TRBV20-1
j_gene: TRBJ2-2
len: 13
abundance: many
CDR3nt: TGCGGTATGAGGACTCCGAACACCGGGGAGCTGTTTTTT
CDR3aa: CGMRTPNTGELFF

d_gene: NA
v_gene: TRBV27
j_gene: TRBJ2-7
len: 14
abundance: many
CDR3nt: TGTGCCAGCAGTGCCGGGTCAATCCCTGACAAGCAGTACTTC
CDR3aa: CASSAGSIPDKQYF

d_gene: NA
v_gene: TRBV6-1
j_gene: TRBJ2-5
len: 14
abundance: few
CDR3nt: TGTGCCAGCAGATTTCGGGGGTCCTGGGAGACCCAGTACTTC
CDR3aa: CASRFRGSWETQYF

d_gene: TRBD1
v_gene: TRBV29-1
j_gene: TRBJ1-1
len: 13
abundance: many
CDR3nt: TGCAGCGTTGAAGATCTTAGGGGGCTAGGAGCTTTCTTT
CDR3aa: CSVEDLRGLGAFF

d_gene: NA
v_gene: TRBV15
j_gene: TRBJ2-7
len: 15
abundance: many
CDR3nt: TGTGCCACCAGCAGAGAGCTGGGGAGTGCCTACGAGCAGTACTTC
CDR3aa: CATSRELGSAYEQYF

d_gene: NA
v_gene: TRBV7-6
j_gene: TRBJ2-5
len: 15
abundance: few
CDR3nt: TGTGCCAGCAGCTTAGTCACCGGGACTGAAAAGACCCAGTACTTC
CDR3aa: CASSLVTGTEKTQYF

d_gene: NA
v_gene: TRBV29-1
j_gene: TRBJ2-3
len: 16
abundance: NA
CDR3nt: TGCAGCGTTGAATCGGTCAGACCCCTTAGCACAGATACGCAGTATTTT
CDR3aa: CSVESVRPLSTDTQYF

d_gene: NA
v_gene: TRBV12-5
j_gene: TRBJ1-1
len: 13
abundance: NA
CDR3nt: TGTGCTAGTGGGCAGGGGTTGGGCACTGAAGCTTTCTTT
CDR3aa: CASGQGLGTEAFF

d_gene: NA
v_gene: TRBV3-1
j_gene: TRBJ2-7
len: 15
abundance: NA
CDR3nt: TGTGCCACCAGCCAGCGGCGCGACGCCAACTACGAGCAGTACTTC
CDR3aa: CATSQRRDANYEQYF

d_gene: TRBD2
v_gene: TRBV4-1
j_gene: TRBJ2-7
len: 17
abundance: few
CDR3nt: TGCGCCAGCAGCCAAGATCCTAGCGGGAGTTGGCGGGACGAGCAGTACTTC
CDR3aa: CASSQDPSGSWRDEQYF

d_gene: TRBD2
v_gene: TRBV29-1
j_gene: TRBJ2-1
len: 19
abundance: NA
CDR3nt: TGCAGCGTTGATGGGGCCGGGACTAGCGGGAGTTTATCCTACAATGAGCAGTTCTTC
CDR3aa: CSVDGAGTSGSLSYNEQFF

d_gene: NA
v_gene: TRBV7-9
j_gene: TRBJ2-5
len: 15
abundance: many
CDR3nt: TGTGCCAGCAGCAGAACTGGGACACCACAAGAGACCCAGTACTTC
CDR3aa: CASSRTGTPQETQYF

d_gene: NA
v_gene: TRBV29-1
j_gene: TRBJ2-1
len: 13
abundance: NA
CDR3nt: TGCAGCGCACGAGATGGGTCCTACAATGAGCAGTTCTTC
CDR3aa: CSARDGSYNEQFF

d_gene: TRBD1
v_gene: TRBV7-4
j_gene: TRBJ2-7
len: 20
abundance: few
CDR3nt: TGTGCCAGCAGCCCTTCGCCCGGGACAGGGGGCCCACCGAGCTCCTACGAGCAGTACTTC
CDR3aa: CASSPSPGTGGPPSSYEQYF

d_gene: NA
v_gene: TRBV27
j_gene: TRBJ1-1
len: 13
abundance: many
CDR3nt: TGTGCCAGCAGTTTCGTAGTGGGGACTGAAGCTTTCTTT
CDR3aa: CASSFVVGTEAFF

d_gene: TRBD2
v_gene: TRBV7-6
j_gene: TRBJ2-1
len: 19
abundance: NA
CDR3nt: TGTGCCAGCAGCTTAGCCTCCATTGGACTAGCGGGACAATACAATGAGCAGTTCTTC
CDR3aa: CASSLASIGLAGQYNEQFF